These T cell receptor beta chains were read from a single sample in a study of T cells after yellow fever vaccination. TCRdb called the 5' RACE reads again in MiXCR, with one record for every CDR3 protein. The sample has just under 600,000 distinct CDR3 sequences, approximately 13% seen once. The sample was PBMCs, taken on the day of the yellow fever booster vaccination. These receptors were taken from a man aged 25 to 45 who received the YFV17D yellow fever vaccine. Each CDR3 is given with its conserved first and last residue. D genes are given only for firm matches. The size entry is marked missing in some rows and otherwise reads once, few, many or a size class.

clone_size	v_call	d_call	j_call	cdr3_nt	cdr3_aa
few	TRBV6-2/TRBV6-3	TRBD2	TRBJ2-3	TGTGCCAGCAGTTACGGGGGACTAGCGGGAGGCGCAGATACGCAGTATTTT	CASSYGGLAGGADTQYF
NA	TRBV6-2/TRBV6-3	NA	TRBJ2-4	TGTGCCAGCGGTCCACTGGCGGATGGGGACATTCAGTACTTC	CASGPLADGDIQYF
NA	TRBV20-1	TRBD2	TRBJ2-7	TGCAGTGCTAGCTCCCCGGGAGGAGCCTACGAGCAGTACTTC	CSASSPGGAYEQYF
few	TRBV3-1	NA	TRBJ1-2	TGTGCCAGCAGCCAAACCCAACCGCCCTATGGCTACACCTTC	CASSQTQPPYGYTF
few	TRBV29-1	NA	TRBJ1-1	TGCAGCGTCGGGATTTCGAACACTGAAGCTTTCTTT	CSVGISNTEAFF
once	TRBV25-1	TRBD1	TRBJ2-7	TGTGCCAGCAGTAAAACAGGGGGATCCTACGAGCAGTACTTC	CASSKTGGSYEQYF
few	TRBV20-1	NA	TRBJ1-2	TGCAGTGCTACCGAGGTTTACTATGGCTACACCTTC	CSATEVYYGYTF
NA	TRBV12-3/TRBV12-4	TRBD1	TRBJ2-7	TGTGCCAGCTCGAGAGGGGGCAACGAGCAGTACTTC	CASSRGGNEQYF
NA	TRBV9	TRBD2	TRBJ2-3	TGTGCCAGCAGCGTAGTGGAGCAGGGCGGGAGCCCAGATACGCAGTATTTT	CASSVVEQGGSPDTQYF
NA	TRBV9	NA	TRBJ2-3	TGTGCCAGCAGCGCCGGAGGTTTAGGGACAGATACGCAGTATTTT	CASSAGGLGTDTQYF
NA	TRBV28	NA	TRBJ2-7	TGTGCCAGCAGTCTCACAGGGATATACGAGCAGTACTTC	CASSLTGIYEQYF
few	TRBV12-3/TRBV12-4	TRBD2	TRBJ2-1	TGTGCCAGCAGTTTATCTAGCGGGCGGTACAATGAGCAGTTCTTC	CASSLSSGRYNEQFF
NA	TRBV10-3	TRBD2	TRBJ2-3	TGTGCCACAGCGGGGAGGGGCACAGATACGCAGTATTTT	CATAGRGTDTQYF
NA	TRBV7-9	NA	TRBJ2-1	TGTGCCAGCAGCACGAACGGGAATGAGCAGTTCTTC	CASSTNGNEQFF
NA	TRBV10-3	TRBD2	TRBJ2-7	TGTGCCATCAGTGGGGGGGGAAGCTCCTACGAGCAGTACTTC	CAISGGGSSYEQYF
NA	TRBV3-1	NA	TRBJ2-7	TGTGCCAGCAGCTCCCCACAGTCCGTCTACGAGCAGTACTTC	CASSSPQSVYEQYF
NA	TRBV7-6	TRBD2	TRBJ2-2	TGTGCCAGCAGCTTAGAACTAGCGGGAGCCGGGGAGCTGTTTTTT	CASSLELAGAGELFF
NA	TRBV20-1	TRBD1	TRBJ1-2	TGCAGTGCTAGAGATTTAGACAGGGGGCTTGATGGCTACACCTTC	CSARDLDRGLDGYTF
NA	TRBV5-4	TRBD1	TRBJ2-7	TGTGCCAGCAGCCCTATCGGGGACAGGGCTTTCTACGAGCAGTACTTC	CASSPIGDRAFYEQYF
few	TRBV7-9	NA	TRBJ2-2	TGTGCCAGCAGCCCCTACGGTGGCAGGGTATCTGGGGAGCTGTTTTTT	CASSPYGGRVSGELFF
few	TRBV6-1	NA	TRBJ1-3	TGTGCCAGCAAAAGGGGCTCTGGAAACACCATATATTTT	CASKRGSGNTIYF
few	TRBV7-2	NA	TRBJ2-7	TGTGCCAGCAGCTTAGCAGGCGGGGACCTGGAGCAGTACTTC	CASSLAGGDLEQYF
NA	TRBV9	NA	TRBJ2-5	TGTGCCAGCAGCGCAGACTTGGGAGGGACCCAGTACTTC	CASSADLGGTQYF
NA	TRBV7-9	TRBD2	TRBJ2-1	TGTGCCAGCAGCCCGAGCGGGAGTGTATATGAGCAGTTCTTC	CASSPSGSVYEQFF
NA	TRBV3-1	TRBD2	TRBJ2-1	TGTGCCAGCTGCCAAGGCCCGGGAGGGCGCAATGAGCAGTTCTTC	CASCQGPGGRNEQFF
NA	TRBV29-1	NA	TRBJ2-7	TGCAGCGTTATCGAAGCGGACTCCTACGAGCAGTACTTC	CSVIEADSYEQYF
few	TRBV12-3/TRBV12-4	NA	TRBJ2-2	TGTGCCAGCAGTGTATCTGCAGGGGAGTCCGGGGAGCTGTTTTTT	CASSVSAGESGELFF
once	TRBV20-1	TRBD1	TRBJ2-5	TGCAGTGCCGGAGCAGGGGGCGCGTACCAAGAGACCCAGTACTTC	CSAGAGGAYQETQYF
few	TRBV3-1	TRBD1	TRBJ2-5	TGTGCCAGCAGCCACCAAGGGGGCCGGGAGACCCAGTACTTC	CASSHQGGRETQYF
few	TRBV20-1	TRBD2	TRBJ2-1	TGCAGTGCTAGTCTAGCGGGAGGGCTCAATGAGCAGTTCTTC	CSASLAGGLNEQFF
few	TRBV5-1	NA	TRBJ2-1	TGCGCCAGCAGCTTGTTGCAGAGGGGGGTAAGCTCCTACAATGAGCAGTTCTTC	CASSLLQRGVSSYNEQFF
NA	TRBV20-1	TRBD1	TRBJ2-2	TGCAGTGCTAGATCTGGACAGGGGAACACCGGGGAGCTGTTTTTT	CSARSGQGNTGELFF
NA	TRBV12-5	NA	TRBJ2-2	TGTGCTAGTGCCTTGGCGTATTTGGACACCGGGGAGCTGTTTTTT	CASALAYLDTGELFF
NA	TRBV14	NA	TRBJ1-6	TGTGCCAGCAGCTCCCGAGAGGGCAAAGCCTCCTATAATTCACCCCTCCACTTT	CASSSREGKASYNSPLHF
NA	TRBV5-1	NA	TRBJ2-2	TGCGCCAGCAGCTCGCAGGGGTTCTCCGGGGAGCTGTTTTTT	CASSSQGFSGELFF
NA	TRBV12-3/TRBV12-4	TRBD2	TRBJ2-1	TGTGCCAGCAGGGTGGGACTACCAAACAATGAGCAGTTCTTC	CASRVGLPNNEQFF
NA	TRBV6-6	NA	TRBJ1-4	TGTGCCAGCAGTTCGGTAGCGGATGAAAAACTGTTTTTT	CASSSVADEKLFF
few	TRBV5-4	NA	TRBJ1-6	TGTGCCAGCAGCCTGGACAGAATTGGCTTCCACTTT	CASSLDRIGFHF
NA	TRBV18	TRBD1	TRBJ1-2	TGTGCCAGCTCACCCGGGACAGGGAGTGGCTACACCTTC	CASSPGTGSGYTF
few	TRBV10-3	TRBD2	TRBJ2-5	TGTGCCATCAGTCCCCTATCCCCCGGACTAGCGCCCCAGTACTTC	CAISPLSPGLAPQYF
NA	TRBV5-1	TRBD2	TRBJ2-5	TGCGCCAGCAGCTTGGAGGCAGCGGGAGGTGAGACCCAGTACTTC	CASSLEAAGGETQYF
NA	TRBV20-1	NA	TRBJ2-3	TGCAGTGCTAGAGGCAAGGGACATGGGTCAGATACGCAGTATTTT	CSARGKGHGSDTQYF
NA	TRBV10-3	TRBD2	TRBJ2-7	TGTGCCATCAGTGAGGCCCGGGCGGGGGGCGTGCAGTACTTC	CAISEARAGGVQYF
NA	TRBV3-1	NA	TRBJ2-2	TGTGCCAGCAGGCACAGGGGAGGAACCGGGCAGCTGTTTTTT	CASRHRGGTGQLFF
few	TRBV7-8	TRBD2	TRBJ2-1	TGTGCCAGCAGCTTCCTAGCGGGGATCAATGAGCAGTTCTTC	CASSFLAGINEQFF
NA	TRBV3-1	NA	TRBJ2-1	TGTGCCAGCAGCTCCGGAAGCAACCCATTCGGTGAGCAGTTCTTC	CASSSGSNPFGEQFF
few	TRBV12-3/TRBV12-4	NA	TRBJ2-2	TGTGCCAGCAGTCACCTGCGGAGTTCCGCCGGGGAGCTGTTTTTT	CASSHLRSSAGELFF
NA	TRBV11-2	NA	TRBJ2-3	TGTGCCAGCAGCTTAGATTGGGGGGCTACAGATACGCAGTATTTT	CASSLDWGATDTQYF